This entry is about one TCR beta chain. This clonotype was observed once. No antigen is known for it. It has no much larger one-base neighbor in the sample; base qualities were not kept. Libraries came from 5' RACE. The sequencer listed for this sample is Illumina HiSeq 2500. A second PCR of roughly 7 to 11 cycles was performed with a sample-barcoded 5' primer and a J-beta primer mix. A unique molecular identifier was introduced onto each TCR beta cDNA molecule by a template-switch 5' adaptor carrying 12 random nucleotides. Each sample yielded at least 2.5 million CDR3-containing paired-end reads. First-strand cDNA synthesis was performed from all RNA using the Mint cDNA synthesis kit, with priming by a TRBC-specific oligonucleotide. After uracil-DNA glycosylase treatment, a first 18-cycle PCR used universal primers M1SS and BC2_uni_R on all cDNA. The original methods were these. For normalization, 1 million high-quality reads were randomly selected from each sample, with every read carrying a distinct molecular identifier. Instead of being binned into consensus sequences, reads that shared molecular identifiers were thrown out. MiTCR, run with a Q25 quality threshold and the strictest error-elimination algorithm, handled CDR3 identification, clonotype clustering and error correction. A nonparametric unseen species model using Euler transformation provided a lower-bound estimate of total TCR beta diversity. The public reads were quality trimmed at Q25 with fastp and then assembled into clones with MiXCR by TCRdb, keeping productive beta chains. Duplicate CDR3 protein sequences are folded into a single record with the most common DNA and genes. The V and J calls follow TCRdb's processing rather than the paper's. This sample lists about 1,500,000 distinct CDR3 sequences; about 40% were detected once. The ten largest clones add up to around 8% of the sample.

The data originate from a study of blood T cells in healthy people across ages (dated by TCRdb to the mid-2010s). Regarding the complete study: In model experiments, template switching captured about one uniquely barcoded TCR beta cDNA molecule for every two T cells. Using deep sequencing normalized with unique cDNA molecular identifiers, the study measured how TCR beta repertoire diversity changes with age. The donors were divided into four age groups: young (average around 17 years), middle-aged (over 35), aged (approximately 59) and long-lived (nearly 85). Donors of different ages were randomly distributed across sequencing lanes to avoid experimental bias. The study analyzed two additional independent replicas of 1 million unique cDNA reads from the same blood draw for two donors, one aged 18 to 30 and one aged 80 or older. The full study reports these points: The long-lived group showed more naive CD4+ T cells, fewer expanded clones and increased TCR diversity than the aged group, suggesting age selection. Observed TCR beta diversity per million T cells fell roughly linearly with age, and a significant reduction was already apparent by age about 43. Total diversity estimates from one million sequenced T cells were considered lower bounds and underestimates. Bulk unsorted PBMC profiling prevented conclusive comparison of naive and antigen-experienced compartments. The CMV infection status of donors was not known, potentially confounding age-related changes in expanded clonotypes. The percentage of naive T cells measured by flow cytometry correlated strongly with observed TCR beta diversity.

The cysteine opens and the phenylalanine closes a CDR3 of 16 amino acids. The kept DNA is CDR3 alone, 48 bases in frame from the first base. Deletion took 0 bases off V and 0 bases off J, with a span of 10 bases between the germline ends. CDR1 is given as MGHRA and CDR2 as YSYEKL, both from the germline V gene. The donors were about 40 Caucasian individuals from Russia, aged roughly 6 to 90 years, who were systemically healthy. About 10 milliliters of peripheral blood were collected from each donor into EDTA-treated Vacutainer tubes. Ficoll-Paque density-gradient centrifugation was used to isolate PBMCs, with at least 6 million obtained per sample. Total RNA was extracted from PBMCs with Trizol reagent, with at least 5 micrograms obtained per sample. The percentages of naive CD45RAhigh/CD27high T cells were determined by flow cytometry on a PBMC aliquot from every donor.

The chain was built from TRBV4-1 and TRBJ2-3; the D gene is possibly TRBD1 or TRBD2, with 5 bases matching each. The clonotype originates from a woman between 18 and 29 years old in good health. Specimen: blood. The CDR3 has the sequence CASSQEWDVSTDTQYF. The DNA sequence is TGCGCCAGCAGCCAAGAGTGGGACGTTAGCACAGATACGCAGTATTTT.